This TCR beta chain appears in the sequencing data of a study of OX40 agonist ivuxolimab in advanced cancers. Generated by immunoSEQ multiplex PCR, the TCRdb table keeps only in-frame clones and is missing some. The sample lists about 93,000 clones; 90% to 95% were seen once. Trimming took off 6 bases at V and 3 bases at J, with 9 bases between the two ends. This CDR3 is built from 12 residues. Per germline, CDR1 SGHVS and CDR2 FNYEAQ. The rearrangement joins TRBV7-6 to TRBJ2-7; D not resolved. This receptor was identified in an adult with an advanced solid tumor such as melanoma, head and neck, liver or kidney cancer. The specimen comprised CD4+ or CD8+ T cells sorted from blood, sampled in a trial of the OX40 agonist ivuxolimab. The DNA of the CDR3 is TGTGCCAGCAGTCCCAAGGGCTACGAGCAGTACTTC. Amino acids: CASSPKGYEQYF.